This entry describes one T cell receptor beta chain. V was trimmed by 8 bases and J by 3 bases, leaving 8 bases between them. The CDR3 is made up of 12 amino acids. Germline V lookup: CDR1 LNHDA, CDR2 SQIVND (reference sequence). As processed by the authors: Amplified reference gene primers provided the basis for estimating nucleated cell counts. Sequencing used immunoSEQ multiplex PCR; TCRdb keeps in-frame clones, though not all of them. Clone size and the V and J calls come from that table; the DNA yielded D and trimming. Among tens of thousands of clones, about 91% were seen once, and the ten largest hold less than 15%. The data stem from a study of blood T cell repertoires in COVID-19. Across the whole study: Nucleic acid was either cDNA or gDNA, and it came from T cells, B-cell-depleted T cells, or PBMCs.

Material: peripheral blood. The chain has TRBV19 and TRBJ1-5; possibly TRBD1 for D (6 bases). The receptor's source is a human donor with active COVID-19. The donor label of this sample is uncertain. CDR3 nucleotide sequence: TGTGCCAGTGGACAGCCCAATCAGCCCCAGCATTTT. Translated, it gives CASGQPNQPQHF.